The TCR beta chain described here comes from a study of CD8 T cells in ankylosing spondylitis. Each CDR3 protein is one row after TCRdb ran MiXCR on the 5' RACE reads. The sample includes 200,000 to 300,000 distinct CDR3 sequences, roughly 10% of them seen just once. In this sample, this clonotype turned up many times. Its antigen is not identified. Whole-study findings and limits: CD8+ by phenotype, disease-linked clones were relatively rare in peripheral blood. There were earlier reports of some motif variants in reactive arthritis synovial fluid and blood. In ankylosing spondylitis patients, matched synovial fluid reportedly showed significant enrichment of disease-linked clones.

CDR1 and CDR2 from the germline V gene are SGHRS and YFSETQ. The CDR3 loop spans 14 amino acids. V was shortened by 6 bases and J by 3 bases, with 16 bases between the two germline ends. Material for sequencing was blood, either unsorted or a sorted T cell fraction (not recorded which). The genes are TRBV5-1 and TRBJ2-7; D gene uncertain. The receptor was derived from a male donor with ankylosing spondylitis or in good health (not recorded which). DNA of the CDR3: TGCGCCAGCACCCCGCCGGGCTATAGCTACGAGCAGTACTTC. As protein: CASTPPGYSYEQYF.